Listed below are T cell receptor beta chains from one sample, sequenced in a study of regulatory T cells in long-lasting Graves disease. MiXCR, applied by TCRdb to the multiplex PCR reads, yields one record per CDR3 protein. This sample has 500,000 to 700,000 distinct CDR3 sequences, with around 15% found just once. This sample was also put to use in a study of T cells in Graves' hyperthyroidism and ophthalmopathy.

Here the sequenced sample was peripheral blood mononuclear cells (PBMCs), taken at new diagnosis, from a patient treated with antithyroid drugs. These receptors were taken from a woman aged 25 to 45 with Graves disease. Each CDR3 is given with its conserved first and last residue. A D gene is named only where the DNA matches it firmly. For some rows the clone size is stated as once, few or many, or as a class when expanded; others skip it.

TRBJ2-2,-,few,TRBV7-9,TGTGCCAGCAGCTTAGCCGTACTTTCTTCAGCCCCTTGGGGTCTAACACCGACCGGGGAGCTGTTTTTT,CASSLAVLSSAPWGLTPTGELFF
TRBJ2-2,-,-,TRBV20-1,TGCAGTGCCCCCGGCGGGCCCGGGGAGCTGTTTTTT,CSAPGGPGELFF
TRBJ1-5,-,few,TRBV12-3/TRBV12-4,TGTGCCAGCAGTTTAGCCGGGCGGGGGTATAGCAATCAGCCCCGGCATTTT,CASSLAGRGYSNQPRHF
TRBJ1-2,-,many,TRBV20-1,TGCAGTGCCAAAACAGGGTATGGCTACACCTTC,CSAKTGYGYTF
TRBJ1-5,-,few,TRBV19,TGTGCCAGTAGTATAGGGGACAAGATCAATCAGCCCCAGCATTTT,CASSIGDKINQPQHF
TRBJ2-5,-,few,TRBV28,TGTGCCAGCAGACCCGCGGGTCCGGAGACCCAGTACTTC,CASRPAGPETQYF
TRBJ1-2,TRBD1,many,TRBV5-6,TGTGCCAGAGGACAGGGGGCGAACTATGGCTACACCTTC,CARGQGANYGYTF
TRBJ2-7,-,many,TRBV12-3/TRBV12-4,TGTGCCAGCAGTTTGTGGCGTGACAGCTACGAGCAGTACTTC,CASSLWRDSYEQYF
TRBJ2-7,TRBD2,few,TRBV20-1,TGCAGTGCTAGAGTAGGACTAGCGGGAGGTTACGAGCAGTACTTC,CSARVGLAGGYEQYF
TRBJ2-1,-,many,TRBV6-2/TRBV6-3,TGTGCCAGCAGTGAAACGGTCGCCGGGGTCGCCTCCTACAATGAGCAGTTCTTC,CASSETVAGVASYNEQFF
TRBJ2-7,TRBD1,many,TRBV12-3/TRBV12-4,TGTGCCAGCAGTTTACCTCGCACAGGGGCGAGCTCCTACGAGCAGTACTTC,CASSLPRTGASSYEQYF
TRBJ2-7,-,few,TRBV28,TGTGCCACCCGTTATGGCAGAGCCACCTACGAGCAGTACTTC,CATRYGRATYEQYF
TRBJ2-1,TRBD2,few,TRBV7-9,TGTGCCAGCAGCTTCCGGACTAGCGGGAGCAATGAGCAGTTCTTC,CASSFRTSGSNEQFF
TRBJ2-5,-,few,TRBV9,TGTGCCAGCACGCCCGGCAGCGTCGGGGAGACCCAGTACTTC,CASTPGSVGETQYF
TRBJ1-2,-,many,TRBV10-3,TGTGCCACACGGGCCATATCTGATGGCTACACCTTC,CATRAISDGYTF